Listed here are 2 T cell receptor beta chains from one sample, sequenced in a study of T cell changes during pregnancy in multiple sclerosis. Some clones are missing from TCRdb's copy, which holds only in-frame ones; the method was immunoSEQ multiplex PCR. In the table there are 40,000 to 55,000 clones, almost 95% of which are singletons. Specimen: CD4+ T cells from peripheral blood mononuclear cells, collected in the third trimester of pregnancy. Receptors originate from a female donor with multiple sclerosis, enrolled in a pregnancy study.

The chain uses TRBV5-6 and TRBJ1-1; tentative D call: TRBD1 (6 bases). This CDR3 has 16 amino acids. Germline assignment: CDR1 SGHDT and CDR2 YYEEEE. Deletions cut 1 base from V and 5 bases from J, with 18 bases between. Here the CDR3 DNA reads TGTGCCAGCAGCTTGAATTGGTTACAGGGAGGGACTGAAGCTTTCTTT. Its translation is CASSLNWLQGGTEAFF.

The gene calls are TRBV30 and TRBJ2-5; 11 bases agree with TRBD2. Germline V gene sequence: CDR1 GTSNPN, CDR2 SVGIG (reference sequence). V gave up 0 bases and J gave up 2 bases; unmatched junction bases: 5. The CDR3 extends over 16 amino acids. Written as DNA, the CDR3 is TGTGCCTGGAGTGTAGGGCTAGCGGGGGGACAAGAGACCCAGTACTTC. Translation gives CAWSVGLAGGQETQYF.